This T cell receptor (beta chain) was observed in a study of cytomegalovirus exposure and HLA in healthy donors. Germline CDR1 ENHRY, CDR2 SYGVKD. Trimming took off 3 bases at V and 2 bases at J, with 5 bases between the two ends. CDR3 length equals 14 residues. The PCR was carried out with 60 Vbeta primers and 13 Jbeta primers. Using immunoSEQ multiplex PCR, the repertoire was profiled, and TCRdb retains in-frame clones only, with some absent. The repertoire holds 63,000 or so clones, with 65% to 80% as singletons. This clone has more than one count but fewer than ten. The source is a woman in her thirties in good health and CMV-seronegative. This chain connects TRBV10-3 to TRBJ2-6; D is uncertain. Sequencing was performed on PBMCs. This CDR3 reads CAISDYTGANVLTF. The CDR3 DNA reads TGTGCCATCAGTGATTATACTGGGGCCAACGTCCTGACTTTC.